The 18 T cell receptor beta chains given below trace back to one sample, sequenced in a study of post-analysis software for immune sequencing data. Study-wide results and caveats: Included in a set of roughly 5 TRBV segments more frequent in patients than controls were TRBV5-6, TRBV5-1 and TRBV20-1.

The antigens for these receptors are not known. TCR beta cDNA libraries had unique molecular identifiers. Each CDR3 protein gets one entry after TCRdb re-called the PCR reads with MiXCR. Of 400,000 to 500,000 distinct CDR3 sequences in the sample, 30% to 45% are singletons; the top ten hold around 8%. The specimen was blood. Receptors were obtained from a girl aged 2 to 9 with multiple sclerosis.

This rearrangement joins TRBV12-3 or TRBV12-4 to TRBJ2-1; D remains ambiguous. The CDR3 spans 15 residues. V lost 3 bases to trimming and J lost 3 bases, with 12 bases between them. The CDR3 DNA reads TGTGCCAGCAGTTTGTGCGGTTGGGGCTACAATGAGCAGTTCTTC. This gives the protein CASSLCGWGYNEQFF.

This clonotype came up a few times. V gene TRBV5-1 combines with J gene TRBJ2-5; TRBD2 matches 9 bases. The CDR3 has 17 amino acids. Unmatched junction bases numbered 10, after V lost 4 bases and J lost 0 bases. Germline CDR1 and CDR2: SGHRS and YFSETQ. CDR3 DNA: TGCGCCAGCAGCCGTGGACGAAGACTAGCGGACCAAGAGACCCAGTACTTC. Its protein product is CASSRGRRLADQETQYF.

This chain uses TRBV27 with TRBJ2-2, with 9 bases identical to TRBD2. There are 14 residues in the CDR3. V was pared by 3 bases and J by 5 bases, with 1 base of the junction left unmatched. Germline CDR1 and CDR2: MNHEY and SMNVEV (reference sequence). In nucleotides, the CDR3 is TGTGCCAGCAGTTTGCTAGCGGGGACCGGGGAGCTGTTTTTT. It translates to CASSLLAGTGELFF.

The CDR3 sequence: CATSQGSYEQYF. CDR3 sequence (DNA): TGTGCCACCAGTCAGGGTTCCTACGAGCAGTACTTC. This chain connects TRBV24-1 to TRBJ2-5, with D possibly being TRBD1 (5 bases). The closer fit of TRBJ2-7 to the DNA end suggests the J call may be wrong. The V gene's germline CDR1 is KGHDR and CDR2 SFDVKD. This CDR3 contains 12 residues.

This sequence joins TRBV28 and TRBJ1-4; possibly TRBD1 for D (6 bases). The CDR3 totals 17 residues. V was clipped by 5 bases and J by 8 bases, with 24 bases between them. Germline CDR1 reads MDHEN; CDR2 reads SYDVKM. This CDR3 reads CASSPRSGGLGLEKLFF. The CDR3 DNA sequence: TGTGCCAGCAGTCCCCGGTCGGGGGGCCTGGGTTTAGAAAAACTGTTTTTT.

The chain recombines TRBV7-8 with TRBJ1-6; possibly TRBD1 for D (5 bases). The CDR3 contains 15 residues. Germline V gives CDR1 SGHVS, CDR2 FQNEAQ. The ends were cut back, 2 bases at V and 9 bases at J, with 14 bases in the middle. CDR3 amino acids: CASSLSGSRGSPLHF. The CDR3 DNA is TGTGCCAGCAGCTTATCGGGCTCGAGGGGTTCACCCCTCCACTTT.

This chain links TRBV6-5 with TRBJ2-1; a weak D match, TRBD1 (6 bases). CDR1 and CDR2 from the germline V gene are MNHEY and SVGAGI. The CDR3 runs to 17 residues. V was trimmed by 0 bases and J by 4 bases, leaving 16 bases between them. CDR3 sequence: CASSYSSGRGLYNEQFF. In DNA, the CDR3 is TGTGCCAGCAGTTACTCATCCGGCAGGGGCCTTTACAATGAGCAGTTCTTC.

The chain combines TRBV18 with TRBJ2-3; tentatively, D is TRBD1 (6 bases). Germline CDR1 KGHSH, CDR2 LQKENI. V was clipped by 6 bases and J by 0 bases, with 10 bases between them. The CDR3 is made up of 14 amino acids. CDR3 nucleotides: TGTGCCAGCTCCGACAGGTCTAGCACAGATACGCAGTATTTT. It codes for CASSDRSSTDTQYF.

This clonotype was seen more than once but under ten times. The J gene is TRBJ2-1, the V gene TRBV29-1; no reliable D call. This CDR3 region has 14 residues. Germline V gives CDR1 SQVTM, CDR2 ANQGSEA. V lost 3 bases and J lost 8, with 17 bases in between. The CDR3 here is CSVDASLSFDEQFF. In DNA form, the CDR3 reads TGCAGCGTTGATGCTAGTCTCTCATTTGATGAGCAGTTCTTC.

This clonotype was counted a few times. The genes are TRBV12-3 or TRBV12-4 and TRBJ2-7; no clear D. V shed 6 bases and J shed 2 bases, with 8 bases lying between them. The CDR3 sequence is 12 residues long. The CDR3 protein is CASSRVAYEQYF. CDR3 nucleotide sequence: TGTGCCAGCAGCAGAGTTGCCTACGAGCAGTACTTC.

CDR3 protein: CASSRTVNNSPLHF. As DNA, the CDR3 is TGTGCCAGCAGCAGGACCGTGAATAATTCACCCCTCCACTTT. The V call is TRBV9, the J call TRBJ1-6; no reliable D call. Trimming shortened V by 4 bases and J by 5 bases, and 10 bases separated the two germline ends. CDR1 SGDLS and CDR2 YYNGEE come from the germline V gene. This CDR3 spans 14 amino acids.

This clonotype appeared a few times. This sequence joins TRBV28 and TRBJ1-2; possibly TRBD1 for D (5 bases). Germline values: CDR1 MDHEN, CDR2 SYDVKM. The CDR3 length is 16 residues. Trimming left V 3 bases short and J 8 bases short, with 22 bases between. The chain's CDR3 is CASSFFNKGLVGGYTF. Here the CDR3 DNA reads TGTGCCAGCAGTTTTTTTAACAAGGGGTTGGTCGGCGGCTACACCTTC.

This clonotype turned up a few times. This chain joins TRBV12-3 or TRBV12-4 and TRBJ2-5; 8 bases agree with TRBD2. CDR3 length: 16 residues. With V trimmed by 2 bases and J by 0 bases, 5 bases remained unmatched. CDR3 loop: CASSLRVGGDQETQYF. CDR3 nucleotides: TGTGCCAGCAGTTTACGGGTCGGGGGGGACCAAGAGACCCAGTACTTC.

The rearrangement joins TRBV29-1 to TRBJ1-2, with D maybe TRBD1 (5 bases). The V end was cut by 7 bases, the J end by 11 bases, with 20 bases between. Germline values: CDR1 SQVTM, CDR2 ANQGSEA. This CDR3 is built from 12 residues. The CDR3 sequence is CSAESGYRGYTF. CDR3 bases: TGCAGCGCCGAATCTGGGTATCGGGGGTACACCTTC.

This clonotype has only a few counts. This chain uses TRBV5-1 with TRBJ2-7; TRBD1 agrees at 7 bases. The CDR3 runs 16 residues. J gave up 2 bases and V 1 base, and 9 bases lay outside the gene matches. Germline assignment: CDR1 SGHRS and CDR2 YFSETQ. CDR3 region: CASSLRRGPSPYEQYF. DNA of the CDR3: TGCGCCAGCAGCTTGCGAAGGGGGCCCTCCCCCTACGAGCAGTACTTC.

The chain couples TRBV2 to TRBJ2-1, with D perhaps TRBD2 (5 bases). There are 13 residues in the CDR3. In germline, CDR1 is SNHLY, CDR2 FYNNEI. V lost 8 bases, J lost 2 bases, and 10 bases lay in between. The CDR3 nucleotides read TGTGCCAGCTCCGGGATAACCTACAATGAGCAGTTCTTC. Its protein product is CASSGITYNEQFF.

The chain joins TRBV28 to TRBJ2-7; D perhaps matches TRBD2 (5 bases). The V and J ends lost 9 bases and 2 bases respectively, with 14 bases between them. This CDR3 comprises 13 residues. Germline values: CDR1 MDHEN, CDR2 SYDVKM. The chain's CDR3 is CASLSGVAYEQYF. DNA of the CDR3: TGTGCCAGTCTAAGCGGCGTAGCCTACGAGCAGTACTTC.

The chain carries TRBV5-1 and TRBJ2-7, with D uncertain. The CDR3 is made up of 14 amino acids. The germline V gene has CDR1 SGHRS and CDR2 YFSETQ. Trimming pared 4 bases from V and 0 bases from J, leaving 11 bases between. The CDR3 bases are TGCGCCAGCAGCAGTGCCTTCAGCTCCTACGAGCAGTACTTC. Protein: CASSSAFSSYEQYF.